This entry is about one T cell receptor beta chain. Its target is unknown. The data are from a study of T cell responses to AZD1222 COVID-19 vaccine. Broader study findings: Unmutated regions of variants are reportedly targeted by nearly half of spike-specific TCRs. Receipt of two AZD1222 doses was followed by a rise in Spike-specific TCR breadth and depth. Every sample of the repertoires postdated the peak T cell response. There were mostly white British donors and more females than males, and clonal diversity was possibly underestimated.

Some clones are missing from TCRdb's copy, which holds only in-frame ones; the method was immunoSEQ multiplex PCR. The table has about 120,000 clones, more than 75% seen once. Germline V gene lookup returns CDR1 SSHAT and CDR2 FNYEAQ (reference sequence). V was shortened by 5 bases and J by 1 base, with 15 bases between the two germline ends. CDR3 size: 15 residues. The chain employs TRBV7-7 and TRBJ2-7; D gene uncertain. The origin of this receptor is an adult who received the AZD1222 COVID-19 vaccine. The sample was peripheral blood, taken 28 days after the second AZD1222 dose. The CDR3 DNA follows: TGTGCCAGCAGCCCAGAAGCAGGACCGTCCTACGAGCAGTACTTC. Translating it yields CASSPEAGPSYEQYF.